The rows below give T cell receptor beta chains drawn from one sample of a study of CD8 T cells in ankylosing spondylitis. MiXCR was run by TCRdb on the 5' RACE reads, yielding one entry per CDR3 protein. The table lists just under 550,000 distinct CDR3 sequences, roughly 12% of them singletons. Source material: blood, either unsorted or a sorted T cell fraction (not recorded which). The receptors originated from a male donor with ankylosing spondylitis. Both conserved end residues are part of each CDR3. A D gene is named only where the DNA matches it firmly. Expanded clones get a size class; other rows say once, few or many, or leave the size out.

TRBJ1-4 | TRBV2 | - | 15 | few | CATAWGGRTNEKLFF | TGTGCCACCGCCTGGGGGGGTCGGACTAATGAAAAACTGTTTTTT
TRBJ1-4 | TRBV29-1 | - | 11 | few | CSVGQGEKLFF | TGCAGCGTTGGTCAGGGGGAAAAACTGTTTTTT
TRBJ1-6 | TRBV25-1 | - | 14 | - | CASSAEGGNSPLHF | TGTGCCAGCAGTGCAGAAGGAGGGAATTCACCCCTCCACTTT
TRBJ2-1 | TRBV5-6 | - | 12 | many | CASRGGGFEQFF | TGTGCCAGCAGAGGAGGTGGTTTTGAGCAGTTCTTC
TRBJ2-1 | TRBV7-2 | TRBD1 | 15 | few | CASSLEGQSNNEQFF | TGTGCCAGCAGCTTAGAGGGACAGTCAAACAATGAGCAGTTCTTC
TRBJ1-2 | TRBV7-2 | - | 16 | few | CASSPRQGPANYGYTF | TGTGCCAGCAGCCCCCGGCAGGGACCTGCTAACTATGGCTACACCTTC
TRBJ1-6 | TRBV2 | - | 13 | many | CATQGSYNSPLHF | TGTGCCACTCAGGGATCCTATAATTCACCCCTCCACTTT
TRBJ2-3 | TRBV25-1 | - | 16 | - | CASSESWRSYTDTQYF | TGTGCCAGCAGTGAATCTTGGCGGAGTTACACAGATACGCAGTATTTT
TRBJ2-1 | TRBV24-1 | TRBD2 | 15 | - | CATSASGSSYNEQFF | TGTGCCACCAGTGCTAGCGGGAGCTCCTACAATGAGCAGTTCTTC
TRBJ1-1 | TRBV5-1 | - | 13 | many | CASSKTLNTEAFF | TGCGCCAGCAGCAAGACACTGAACACTGAAGCTTTCTTT
TRBJ2-1 | TRBV5-1 | TRBD1 | 16 | - | CASSSQDRVPYNEQFF | TGCGCCAGCAGCTCCCAGGACAGGGTCCCCTACAATGAGCAGTTCTTC
TRBJ2-7 | TRBV12-3/TRBV12-4 | - | 13 | - | CASGRQTDTKQYF | TGTGCCAGCGGACGACAGACTGACACGAAGCAGTACTTC
TRBJ2-5 | TRBV5-6 | - | 13 | - | CASSLRGKETQYF | TGTGCCAGCAGCCTTAGAGGGAAAGAGACCCAGTACTTC
TRBJ2-1 | TRBV2 | TRBD2 | 16 | few | CASSVTVAGGFNEQFF | TGTGCCAGCAGTGTTACCGTAGCGGGAGGTTTCAATGAGCAGTTCTTC
TRBJ2-5 | TRBV5-1 | - | 16 | many | CASSLAPGSIQETQYF | TGCGCCAGCAGCTTGGCTCCAGGGTCTATCCAAGAGACCCAGTACTTC
TRBJ2-3 | TRBV20-1 | TRBD2 | 15 | many | CSATGLAGATDTQYF | TGCAGTGCCACTGGACTAGCGGGAGCTACAGATACGCAGTATTTT
TRBJ1-1 | TRBV25-1 | - | 15 | - | CASSEGGTGNTEAFF | TGTGCCAGCAGTGAGGGCGGGACCGGGAACACTGAAGCTTTCTTT
TRBJ2-7 | TRBV5-5 | - | 14 | - | CASSPLQRSYEQYF | TGTGCCAGCAGCCCCCTACAGCGATCCTACGAGCAGTACTTC
TRBJ2-3 | TRBV20-1 | TRBD2 | 17 | few | CSARDPPGGGGTDTQYF | TGCAGTGCTAGAGATCCCCCCGGGGGGGGTGGGACAGATACGCAGTATTTT
TRBJ2-1 | TRBV20-1 | TRBD2 | 17 | few | CSARVPLLASSYNEQFF | TGCAGTGCTAGAGTCCCCCTACTAGCGTCCTCCTACAATGAGCAGTTCTTC
TRBJ2-3 | TRBV5-1 | TRBD2 | 14 | - | CASSLEVAGQTQYF | TGCGCCAGCAGCTTGGAGGTAGCGGGCCAGACGCAGTATTTT
TRBJ2-1 | TRBV7-9 | TRBD2 | 16 | few | CASTFRGASGYNEQFF | TGTGCCAGCACCTTCCGGGGTGCTAGCGGTTACAATGAGCAGTTCTTC
TRBJ2-3 | TRBV20-1 | TRBD2 | 19 | few | CSARRKTSGGKGDTDTQYF | TGCAGTGCTAGACGGAAGACTAGCGGGGGTAAAGGGGACACAGATACGCAGTATTTT
TRBJ1-1 | TRBV7-2 | - | 13 | - | CASSQQRNTEAFF | TGTGCCAGCAGCCAACAGAGGAACACTGAAGCTTTCTTT
TRBJ1-6 | TRBV3-1 | - | 15 | - | CASSQAGWLDSPLHF | TGTGCCAGCAGCCAGGCGGGGTGGTTGGATTCACCCCTCCACTTT
TRBJ2-1 | TRBV11-2 | TRBD2 | 16 | few | CASSPSPAGIYNEQFF | TGTGCCAGCAGCCCTTCCCCAGCGGGAATTTACAATGAGCAGTTCTTC
TRBJ1-1 | TRBV14 | - | 14 | - | CASSQALVNTEAFF | TGTGCCAGCAGCCAGGCGCTCGTGAACACTGAAGCTTTCTTT
TRBJ2-1 | TRBV29-1 | TRBD1 | 13 | - | CSVEGTGPNEQFF | TGCAGCGTTGAAGGGACAGGCCCCAATGAGCAGTTCTTC
TRBJ1-1 | TRBV10-3 | - | 13 | few | CAISDRGATEAFF | TGTGCCATCAGTGACCGGGGGGCTACTGAAGCTTTCTTT
TRBJ2-3 | TRBV7-2 | TRBD2 | 16 | - | CASSWTSGTPGDTQYF | TGTGCCAGCAGCTGGACTAGCGGCACTCCGGGGGATACGCAGTATTTT
TRBJ2-1 | TRBV6-1 | - | 15 | few | CASRLPGPSAQEQFF | TGTGCCAGCAGATTGCCGGGACCCAGTGCCCAAGAGCAGTTCTTC
TRBJ1-1 | TRBV5-1 | - | 14 | - | CASSTGLENTEAFF | TGCGCCAGCAGCACCGGGCTGGAGAACACTGAAGCTTTCTTT
TRBJ1-2 | TRBV7-9 | TRBD1 | 13 | few | CASSLAGQGEYTF | TGTGCCAGCAGCCTTGCCGGACAGGGGGAATACACCTTC
TRBJ2-2 | TRBV9 | TRBD2 | 16 | - | CASSVGSSGYTGELFF | TGTGCCAGCAGCGTAGGGTCTAGCGGCTACACCGGGGAGCTGTTTTTT
TRBJ1-6 | TRBV20-1 | - | 11 | few | CSARINSPLHF | TGCAGTGCTAGAATTAATTCACCCCTCCACTTT
TRBJ1-4 | TRBV6-5 | TRBD1 | 17 | - | CASSSTDRDRAWEKLFF | TGTGCCAGCAGTTCAACGGACCGAGACAGGGCCTGGGAAAAACTGTTTTTT
TRBJ1-4 | TRBV29-1 | - | 13 | - | CSVEDWVTEKLFF | TGCAGCGTTGAAGATTGGGTAACTGAAAAACTGTTTTTT
TRBJ2-1 | TRBV4-1 | TRBD2 | 17 | few | CASSQDVGTSGYNEQFF | TGCGCCAGCAGCCAAGATGTCGGCACTAGCGGATACAATGAGCAGTTCTTC
TRBJ2-3 | TRBV5-1 | - | 14 | - | CASKLTGGTDTQYF | TGCGCCAGCAAATTGACAGGCGGCACAGATACGCAGTATTTT
TRBJ2-1 | TRBV2 | TRBD2 | 16 | many | CASSWERGSSYNEQFF | TGTGCCAGCAGTTGGGAGCGGGGAAGCTCCTACAATGAGCAGTTCTTC
TRBJ2-3 | TRBV24-1 | - | 13 | few | CATSEAQGDTQYF | TGTGCCACCAGTGAGGCACAGGGAGATACGCAGTATTTT
TRBJ1-1 | TRBV3-1 | - | 14 | - | CASSQASGVTEAFF | TGTGCCAGCAGCCAAGCGTCAGGGGTAACTGAAGCTTTCTTT
TRBJ2-7 | TRBV20-1 | - | 11 | - | CSARNGYEQYF | TGCAGTGCTAGAAACGGGTACGAGCAGTACTTC
TRBJ1-1 | TRBV9 | - | 13 | - | CASSGVSWTEAFF | TGTGCCAGCAGCGGGGTATCGTGGACTGAAGCTTTCTTT
TRBJ2-5 | TRBV12-3/TRBV12-4 | - | 15 | - | CASSLDVGAQETQYF | TGTGCCAGCAGTTTAGATGTGGGAGCCCAAGAGACCCAGTACTTC
TRBJ2-3 | TRBV3-1 | TRBD2 | 15 | many | CASSQDTSGPDTQYF | TGTGCCAGCAGCCAAGATACTAGCGGACCGGATACGCAGTATTTT
TRBJ2-1 | TRBV13 | TRBD1 | 15 | - | CASSERQGAYNEQFF | TGTGCCAGCAGCGAAAGACAGGGGGCATACAATGAGCAGTTCTTC
TRBJ1-2 | TRBV20-1 | - | 12 | few | CSANPQGSGYTF | TGCAGTGCTAACCCCCAGGGGTCTGGCTACACCTTC
TRBJ1-2 | TRBV20-1 | - | 13 | - | CSARRPGSGGYTF | TGCAGTGCTAGAAGGCCGGGATCGGGAGGCTACACCTTC
TRBJ1-1 | TRBV7-2 | - | 11 | many | CASSLRYEAFF | TGTGCCAGCAGCTTAAGATACGAAGCTTTCTTT
TRBJ2-1 | TRBV12-3/TRBV12-4 | TRBD2 | 17 | - | CASTRASGLSAYNEQFF | TGTGCCAGCACTCGAGCTAGCGGTTTGTCGGCCTACAATGAGCAGTTCTTC
TRBJ1-4 | TRBV15 | TRBD1 | 17 | many | CATSRPYSGGRDEKLFF | TGTGCCACCAGCAGACCGTATTCAGGGGGCCGAGATGAAAAACTGTTTTTT
TRBJ2-1 | TRBV4-2 | TRBD2 | 17 | few | CASSPVLAGGTYNEQFF | TGTGCCAGCAGCCCCGTACTAGCGGGAGGGACCTACAATGAGCAGTTCTTC
TRBJ2-5 | TRBV27 | - | 13 | few | CASSLTKPETQYF | TGTGCCAGCAGTTTAACGAAGCCAGAGACCCAGTACTTC
TRBJ1-2 | TRBV11-2 | - | 14 | - | CASSFPGTGYGYTF | TGTGCCAGCAGCTTTCCCGGGACGGGCTATGGCTACACCTTC